Shown below are 11 T cell receptor beta chains from a single sample sequenced in a study of regulatory T cells in long-lasting Graves disease. With iRepertoire HTBI primers and Arm-PCR of CDR3 regions, TCR beta libraries were built. A single record per CDR3 protein comes from TCRdb applying MiXCR to the multiplex PCR reads. Altogether about 620,000 distinct CDR3 sequences are present, roughly 16% being singletons, with the ten largest covering approximately 18%. Time point given: newly diagnosed GD, antithyroid drugs for less than 3 months. PBMCs were the source of the RNA used for TCR sequencing. In addition, the sample was reused for a study of T cells in Graves' hyperthyroidism and ophthalmopathy.

Sequencing used peripheral blood mononuclear cells (PBMCs), obtained at new diagnosis, from a patient treated with antithyroid drugs. These receptors were obtained from a young woman with Graves disease.

This clonotype turned up a few times. This rearrangement joins TRBV12-3 or TRBV12-4 to TRBJ2-3; the D is unclear. There are 12 residues in the CDR3. V was pared by 4 bases and J by 7 bases, with 9 bases between. CDR3 in DNA: TGTGCCAGCAGTTCCCCCACCCATACGCAGTATTTT. It encodes CASSSPTHTQYF.

At least ten counts were recorded for this clonotype. CDR3 protein: CSVPTGGAGYTF. The CDR3 DNA sequence: TGCAGCGTACCGACCGGGGGTGCTGGCTACACCTTC. The chain recombines TRBV29-1 with TRBJ1-2; a possible D gene is TRBD1 (5 bases). In germline, CDR1 is SQVTM, CDR2 ANQGSEA. V dropped 6 bases and J dropped 7 bases, with 15 bases sitting between them. This CDR3 is 12 amino acids long.

This clonotype has at least ten counts. The chain combines TRBV7-9 with TRBJ2-3, with 9 positions matching TRBD1. The CDR3 is made up of 15 amino acids. The V segment lost 1 base and the J segment 2 bases; nucleotides outside the gene matches: 1. Per the germline V gene, CDR1 is SEHNR and CDR2 is FQNEAQ (reference sequence). CDR3 sequence (DNA): TGTGCCAGCAGCTTAGGGACAGGGGTCACAGATACGCAGTATTTT. Its protein product is CASSLGTGVTDTQYF. The whole variable domain, remainder taken from reference TRBV7-9 and TRBJ2-3, is DTGVSQNPRHKITKRGQNVTFRCDPISEHNRLYWYRQTLGQGPEFLTYFQNEAQLEKSRLLSDRFSAERPKGSFSTLEIQRTEQGDSAMYLCASSLGTGVTDTQYFGPGTRLTVL.

About this clonotype: A much larger clone sits a single nucleotide away, making a read error possible. This rearrangement joins TRBV7-3 to TRBJ2-3, with D possibly being TRBD1 or TRBD2 (5 bases each). Germline CDR1 reads SGHTA; CDR2 reads FQGTGA. Trimming took off 2 bases at V and 5 bases at J, with 14 bases between the two ends. The CDR3 is made up of 15 amino acids. The CDR3 spells CASSLGGAEKDTQYF. CDR3 sequence (DNA): TGTGCCAGCAGCTTAGGGGGAGCGGAGAAAGATACGCAGTATTTT.

CDR3 coding DNA: TGTGCCAGCAGCCAAGGCATCGGTACCCAGTACTTC. Its protein is CASSQGIGTQYF. The chain recombines TRBV3-1 with TRBJ2-5, with D uncertain. The CDR3 totals 12 residues. Deletions cut 1 base from V and 8 bases from J, with 8 bases between. Germline CDR1 is LGHDT and CDR2 is YNNKEL (reference sequence).

This chain uses TRBV5-1 with TRBJ2-7; 9 bases fit TRBD2. Trimming took 0 bases from V and 5 from J; bases not matched to a gene: 3. Germline values: CDR1 SGHRS, CDR2 YFSETQ. The CDR3 is made up of 14 amino acids. In nucleotides, the CDR3 is TGCGCCAGCAGCTTGGGAGCGGGAGGTGACGAGCAGTACTTC. Translating it yields CASSLGAGGDEQYF. Full variable domain (rest looked up from reference TRBV5-1 and TRBJ2-7): KAGVTQTPRYLIKTRGQQVTLSCSPISGHRSVSWYQQTPGQGLQFLFEYFSETQRNKGNFPGRFSGRQFSNSRSEMNVSTLELGDSALYLCASSLGAGGDEQYFGPGTRLTVT.

This clonotype was observed many times. The chain couples TRBV28 to TRBJ2-7; 11 positions agree with TRBD1. CDR1 is MDHEN and CDR2 is SYDVKM in the germline V gene. CDR3 size: 17 residues. Trimming took 7 bases from V and 7 from J; bases not matched to a gene: 18. CDR3 DNA: TGTGCCAGCACTCGTCGCTTGGGACAGGGGGGAGGACGGGAGCAGTACTTC. Translating gives CASTRRLGQGGGREQYF.

This clonotype was recorded at least ten times. The chain combines TRBV29-1 with TRBJ1-1; no definite D call. Per germline, CDR1 SQVTM and CDR2 ANQGSEA. Trimming stripped 4 bases from V and 0 bases from J, with 9 bases between. CDR3 length: 13 amino acids. The CDR3 sequence is CSVGSKVNTEAFF. Here the CDR3 DNA reads TGCAGCGTTGGAAGTAAGGTGAACACTGAAGCTTTCTTT.

This clonotype was seen at least ten times. This CDR3 reads CASSAGVVMNTEAFF. In DNA, the CDR3 is TGTGCCAGCAGCGCGGGCGTGGTGATGAACACTGAAGCTTTCTTT. This chain connects TRBV9 to TRBJ1-1; D call uncertain. The germline V and J ends were trimmed by 3 bases and 0 bases, with 12 bases remaining between them. Germline V lookup: CDR1 SGDLS, CDR2 YYNGEE. This CDR3 comprises 15 residues.

This clonotype came up a few times. This chain links TRBV6-5 with TRBJ2-5; D call uncertain. Trimming took off 4 bases at V and 2 bases at J, with 11 bases between the two ends. The CDR3 is made up of 14 amino acids. Germline assignment: CDR1 MNHEY and CDR2 SVGAGI. The CDR3 nucleotides are TGTGCCAGCAGTTCTTCAGTCCTTCAAGAGACCCAGTACTTC. Its protein product is CASSSSVLQETQYF.

This clonotype has ten or more counts. V gene TRBV7-9 combines with J gene TRBJ2-5, with TRBD2 matching 9 bases. Germline values: CDR1 SEHNR, CDR2 FQNEAQ (reference sequence). CDR3 length: 15 residues. V lost 2 bases, J lost 5 bases, and 6 bases stayed unmatched. The CDR3 reads CASSLLAGSSETQYF. The CDR3 bases are TGTGCCAGCAGCTTACTAGCGGGATCGTCGGAGACCCAGTACTTC.